In its sample, the clone carrying this T cell receptor (beta chain) was seen many times. Its antigen is unknown. These data come from a study of T cell repertoires in cytomegalovirus infection. The wider study: Selection of CMV epitopes for the study included recently identified HLA-C-restricted and well-studied HLA-B-restricted ones. Study-level results: People with CMV and the relevant HLA were identified by cumulative public TCR beta family frequency.

TCRdb used MiXCR to reprocess the reads, holding one entry per CDR3 protein. There are about 310,000 distinct CDR3 sequences in the sample; just under 25% occur only once, and roughly 13% lies in the top ten. CDR3 length equals 15 residues. Trimming cost V 1 base and J 0 bases, with 7 bases left between them. The germline CDR1 and CDR2 sequences are SGHTA and FQGNSA. The sequencing here drew on cultured PBMCs, taken from culture after CMV antigen stimulation. The gene calls are TRBV7-2 and TRBJ2-1; no firm D call. This clonotype originated in a human donor in good health (CMV status not recorded). Some clones in this sample may be carry-over from other donors' samples. CDR3 nucleotide sequence: TGTGCCAGCAGCTTAGACGTAAGCTCCTACAATGAGCAGTTCTTC. Translating gives CASSLDVSSYNEQFF.